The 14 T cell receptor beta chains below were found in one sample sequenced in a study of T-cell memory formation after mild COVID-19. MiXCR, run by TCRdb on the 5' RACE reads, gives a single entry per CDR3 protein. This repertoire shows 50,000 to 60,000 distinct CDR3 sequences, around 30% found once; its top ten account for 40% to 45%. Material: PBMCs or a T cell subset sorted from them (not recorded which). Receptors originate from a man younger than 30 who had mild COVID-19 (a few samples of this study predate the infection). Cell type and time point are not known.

Written as DNA, the CDR3 is TGTGCCAGCAGTTCTATACAGGGGGCGGGTGAGCAGTTCTTC. Its translation: CASSSIQGAGEQFF. The rearrangement links TRBV28 to TRBJ2-1; 9 nucleotides match TRBD1. This CDR3 contains 14 residues. J lost 9 bases, V lost 4 bases, and 7 bases had no gene match. The germline V gene encodes CDR1 MDHEN and CDR2 SYDVKM. The full variable domain, in which reference TRBV28 and TRBJ2-1 provide the parts outside the CDR3, is DVKVTQSSRYLVKRTGEKVFLECVQDMDHENMFWYRQDPGLGLRLIYFSYDVKMKEKGDIPEGYSVSREKKERFSLILESASTNQTSMYLCASSSIQGAGEQFFGPGTRLTVL.

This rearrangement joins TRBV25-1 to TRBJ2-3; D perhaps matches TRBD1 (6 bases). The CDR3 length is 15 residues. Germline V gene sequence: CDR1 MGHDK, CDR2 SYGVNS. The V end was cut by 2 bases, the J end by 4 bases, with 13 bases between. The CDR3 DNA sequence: TGTGCCAGCAGTGAAGTTTGGGGGCCTGCAGATACGCAGTATTTT. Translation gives CASSEVWGPADTQYF.

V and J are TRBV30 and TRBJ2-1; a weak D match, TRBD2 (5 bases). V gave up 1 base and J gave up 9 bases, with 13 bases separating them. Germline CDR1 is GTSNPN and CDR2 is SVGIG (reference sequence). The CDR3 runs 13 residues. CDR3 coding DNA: TGTGCCTGGAGTGGGTCAGGACGGGGTGAGCAGTTCTTC. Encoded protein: CAWSGSGRGEQFF.

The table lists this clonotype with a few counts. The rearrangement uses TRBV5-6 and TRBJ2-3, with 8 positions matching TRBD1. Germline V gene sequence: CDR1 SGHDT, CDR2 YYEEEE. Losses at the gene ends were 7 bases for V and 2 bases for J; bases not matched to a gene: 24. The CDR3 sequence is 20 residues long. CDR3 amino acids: CASEGSGQGLTLGITDTQYF. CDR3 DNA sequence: TGTGCCAGCGAAGGTTCTGGACAGGGCCTTACATTAGGGATCACAGATACGCAGTATTTT.

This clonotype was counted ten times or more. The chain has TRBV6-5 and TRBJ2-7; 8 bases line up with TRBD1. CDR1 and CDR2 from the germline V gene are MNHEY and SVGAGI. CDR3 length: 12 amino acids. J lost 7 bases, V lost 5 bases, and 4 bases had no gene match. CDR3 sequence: CASSPDRGEQYF. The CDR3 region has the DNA TGTGCCAGCAGTCCCGACAGGGGAGAGCAGTACTTC.

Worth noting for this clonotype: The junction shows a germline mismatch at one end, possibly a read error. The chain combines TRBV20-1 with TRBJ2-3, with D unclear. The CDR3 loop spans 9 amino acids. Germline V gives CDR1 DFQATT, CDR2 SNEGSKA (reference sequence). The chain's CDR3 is CSVAGNSHF. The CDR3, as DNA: TGCAGTGTGGCCGGTAATTCTCATTTT.

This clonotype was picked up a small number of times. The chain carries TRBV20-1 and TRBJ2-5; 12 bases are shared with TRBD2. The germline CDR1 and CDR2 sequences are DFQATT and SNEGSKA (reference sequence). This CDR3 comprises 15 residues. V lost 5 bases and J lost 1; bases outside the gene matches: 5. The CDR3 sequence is CSALGLAGFQETQYF. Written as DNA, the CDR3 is TGCAGTGCTCTAGGACTAGCGGGATTCCAAGAGACCCAGTACTTC.

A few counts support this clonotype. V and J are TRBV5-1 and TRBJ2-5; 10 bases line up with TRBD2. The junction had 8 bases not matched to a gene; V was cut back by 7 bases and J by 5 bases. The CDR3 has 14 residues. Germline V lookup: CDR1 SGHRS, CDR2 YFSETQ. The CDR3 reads CASSGTSEFETQYF. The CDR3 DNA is TGCGCCAGCTCCGGGACTAGCGAATTTGAGACCCAGTACTTC.

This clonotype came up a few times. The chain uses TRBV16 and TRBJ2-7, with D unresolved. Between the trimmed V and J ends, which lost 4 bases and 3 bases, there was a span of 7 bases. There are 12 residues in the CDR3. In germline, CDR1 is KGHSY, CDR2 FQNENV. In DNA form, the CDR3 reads TGTGCCAGCAGCCGGGCCGGCTACGAGCAGTACTTC. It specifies CASSRAGYEQYF.

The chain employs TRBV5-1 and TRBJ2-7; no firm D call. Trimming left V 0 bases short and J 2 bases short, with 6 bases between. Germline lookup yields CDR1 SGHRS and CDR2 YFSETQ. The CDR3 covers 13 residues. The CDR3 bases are TGCGCCAGCAGCTTGGAGTCACCCTACGAGCAGTACTTC. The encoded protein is CASSLESPYEQYF.

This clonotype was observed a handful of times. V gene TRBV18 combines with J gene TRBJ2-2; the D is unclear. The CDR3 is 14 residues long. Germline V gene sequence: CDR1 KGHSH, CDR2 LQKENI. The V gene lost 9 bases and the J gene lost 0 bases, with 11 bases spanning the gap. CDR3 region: CASSYDPNTGELFF. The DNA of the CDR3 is TGTGCCAGTTCCTACGACCCGAACACCGGGGAGCTGTTTTTT.

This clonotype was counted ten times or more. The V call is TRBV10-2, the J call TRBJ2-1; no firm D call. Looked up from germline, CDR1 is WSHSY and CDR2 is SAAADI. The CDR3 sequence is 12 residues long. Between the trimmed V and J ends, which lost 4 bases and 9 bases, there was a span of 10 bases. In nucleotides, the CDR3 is TGCGCCAGCAGTGCTGGTTATGTTGAGCAGTTCTTC. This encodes CASSAGYVEQFF.

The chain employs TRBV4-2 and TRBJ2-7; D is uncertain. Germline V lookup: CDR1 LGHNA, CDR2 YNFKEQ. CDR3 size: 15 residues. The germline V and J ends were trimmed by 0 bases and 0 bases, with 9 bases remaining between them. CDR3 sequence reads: CASSQEQRLSYEQYF. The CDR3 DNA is TGTGCCAGCAGCCAAGAACAGCGCCTCTCCTACGAGCAGTACTTC.

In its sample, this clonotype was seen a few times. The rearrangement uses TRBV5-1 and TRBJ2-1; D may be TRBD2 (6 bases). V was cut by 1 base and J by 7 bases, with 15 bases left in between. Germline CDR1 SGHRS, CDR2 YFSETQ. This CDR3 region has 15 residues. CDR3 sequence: CASSLWAAEGNEQFF. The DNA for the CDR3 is TGCGCCAGCAGCTTGTGGGCAGCGGAGGGGAATGAGCAGTTCTTC. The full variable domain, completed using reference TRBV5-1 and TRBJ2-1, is KAGVTQTPRYLIKTRGQQVTLSCSPISGHRSVSWYQQTPGQGLQFLFEYFSETQRNKGNFPGRFSGRQFSNSRSEMNVSTLELGDSALYLCASSLWAAEGNEQFFGPGTRLTVL.